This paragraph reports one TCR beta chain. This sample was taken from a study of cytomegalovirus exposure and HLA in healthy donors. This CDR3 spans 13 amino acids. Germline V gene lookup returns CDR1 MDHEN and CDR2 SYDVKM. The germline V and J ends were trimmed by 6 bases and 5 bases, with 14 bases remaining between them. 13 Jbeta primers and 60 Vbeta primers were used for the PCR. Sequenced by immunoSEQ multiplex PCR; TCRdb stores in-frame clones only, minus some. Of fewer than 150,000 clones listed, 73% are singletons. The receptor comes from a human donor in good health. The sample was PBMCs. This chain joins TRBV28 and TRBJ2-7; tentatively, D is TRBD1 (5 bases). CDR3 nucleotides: TGTGCCAGCAGGCTACCAGGGCCCAACGAGCAGTACTTC. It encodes CASRLPGPNEQYF.